The 10 T cell receptor beta chains below were found in one sample sequenced in a study of siplizumab effects on memory and regulatory T cells. Data came from immunoSEQ multiplex PCR; TCRdb stores just in-frame clones and leaves some out. Counted here are 15,000 to 25,000 clones, about 40% occurring once; the ten biggest clones make up about 6.1%. Antigen specificity for these receptors is unknown. Coculturing of the mixed lymphocyte reaction cells was performed at 37°C for approximately 6 days. Material for sequencing was CFSE-low (dividing) CD4+ T cells sorted from an allogeneic mixed lymphocyte reaction. All receptors derive from a human donor in good health; the cells came from an allogeneic mixed lymphocyte reaction. Some clones in this sample may be carry-over from other donors' samples.

The V and J genes are TRBV18 and TRBJ2-3; TRBD1 aligns across 9 bases. From germline, CDR1 is KGHSH and CDR2 LQKENI. Unmatched junction bases numbered 3, after V lost 1 base and J lost 4 bases. The length of the CDR3 is 15 residues. The CDR3 spells CASSPRRTGADTQYF. The DNA for the CDR3 is TGTGCCAGCTCACCACGGAGGACAGGGGCAGATACGCAGTATTTT.

The gene calls are TRBV6-1 and TRBJ1-2, with TRBD1 matching over 9 bases. The CDR3 totals 15 residues. From germline, CDR1 is MNHNS and CDR2 SASEGT. Trimming at V came to 4 bases and at J to 6 bases, leaving 9 bases not matched to a gene. The CDR3 DNA sequence: TGTGCCAGCAGTGTCGGCCCCGGGACAGGGAATGGCTACACCTTC. Amino acids: CASSVGPGTGNGYTF.

This clone has only a few counts. The rearrangement uses TRBV6-1 and TRBJ2-3, with 7 bases identical to TRBD1. Germline V lookup: CDR1 MNHNS, CDR2 SASEGT. Unmatched junction bases numbered 4, after V lost 4 bases and J lost 3 bases. The CDR3 runs to 14 residues. The CDR3 DNA reads TGTGCCAGCAGTGGAGGGGGCTGGACAGATACGCAGTATTTT. Translated: CASSGGGWTDTQYF.

The chain is built from TRBV15 and TRBJ1-1; unclear D gene. Germline V gene lookup returns CDR1 LNHNV and CDR2 YYDKDF (reference sequence). The V end lost 0 bases, the J end lost 0 bases, and 5 bases lay between the germline ends. The CDR3 is 14 amino acids. DNA of the CDR3: TGTGCCACCAGCAGAGATCTCGTGAACACTGAAGCTTTCTTT. This encodes CATSRDLVNTEAFF.

The genes are TRBV29-1 and TRBJ2-4; possibly TRBD2 for D (5 bases). The CDR3 is 13 residues long. With 4 bases removed from V and 2 bases from J, the gap between germline ends came to 9 bases. CDR1 is SQVTM, CDR2 ANQGSEA, per germline. In DNA, the CDR3 is TGCAGCGTTGCTTCGGGGTCCAAAAACATTCAGTACTTC. Amino acid sequence: CSVASGSKNIQYF.

This clone was seen more than once but under ten times. This chain joins TRBV6-1 and TRBJ1-5; D not certain. The V end lost 5 bases, the J end lost 4 bases, and 3 bases lay between the germline ends. From germline, CDR1 is MNHNS and CDR2 SASEGT. CDR3 length: 11 residues. Written as DNA, the CDR3 is TGTGCCAGCAGTCTTAATCAGCCCCAGCATTTT. Its translation: CASSLNQPQHF.

A single count supports this clone. The V gene is TRBV15, the J gene TRBJ2-7, with TRBD1 as a possible D gene (6 bases). V was shortened by 3 bases and J by 4 bases, with 13 bases between the two germline ends. In germline, CDR1 is LNHNV, CDR2 YYDKDF (reference sequence). The CDR3 contains 14 residues. The CDR3 nucleotides read TGTGCCACCAGCAGTAGCAGGGGTTTGTACGAGCAGTACTTC. Translating gives CATSSSRGLYEQYF.

There are a few counts of this clone. V usage is TRBV6-6 and J usage is TRBJ1-5; possible D gene TRBD1, 5 bases. The CDR3 extends over 13 amino acids. CDR1 is MNHNY, CDR2 SVGAGI, per germline (reference sequence). Between the trimmed V and J ends, which lost 6 bases and 7 bases, there was a span of 13 bases. CDR3 sequence reads: CASSPGKWQPQHF. CDR3 DNA: TGTGCCAGCAGCCCAGGGAAGTGGCAGCCCCAGCATTTT.

Notes on this clone: A single base separates this from a much larger clone, so it may be a read error. V usage is TRBV7-9 and J usage is TRBJ1-2; weak D call: TRBD1 (5 bases). The V gene's germline CDR1 is SEHNR and CDR2 FQNEAQ (reference sequence). The CDR3 has 15 residues. CDR3 in amino acids: CASSLGREINYDYTF. As DNA, the CDR3 is TGTGCCAGCAGCTTAGGCAGGGAGATTAACTATGACTACACCTTC.

The rearrangement uses TRBV9 and TRBJ2-5, with 7 nucleotides matching TRBD1. Looked up from germline, CDR1 is SGDLS and CDR2 is YYNGEE. CDR3 length: 20 residues. J gave up 5 bases and V 0 bases, and 22 bases lay outside the gene matches. The CDR3 nucleotides read TGTGCCAGCAGCGTAGGAGGCAGAATTGGGGTAGGGGGCTTGGGGGAGACCCAGTACTTC. Translated: CASSVGGRIGVGGLGETQYF. Looking up the rest from reference TRBV9 and TRBJ2-5 gives the full variable domain: DSGVTQTPKHLITATGQRVTLRCSPRSGDLSVYWYQQSLDQGLQFLIQYYNGEERAKGNILERFSAQQFPDLHSELNLSSLELGDSALYFCASSVGGRIGVGGLGETQYFGPGTRLLVL.